A single TCR beta chain is shown here with its context. Its antigen has not been determined. Per-base qualities were not stored, and no clone one base away is much larger. Trimming takes 8 bases off V and 1 base off J; junction bases not matched to a gene: 8. The germline V gene encodes CDR1 SGHTA and CDR2 FQGNSA. Counted from cysteine to phenylalanine, this CDR3 has 15 amino acids. The DNA shown is the 45-base CDR3, in frame from base 1. Using the deep immunoSEQ assay, TCR CDR3 regions were amplified from genomic DNA by multiplex PCR. Extracted genomic DNA from each cell subset was distributed evenly across all wells of several immunoSEQ 96-well plates, and each plate was treated as a replicate. For sorted subsets, each replicate PCR was loaded with 200 ng genomic DNA, equivalent to roughly 30,000 T cell genomes. The purified libraries were quantified using a Qubit 3.0 fluorometer, sized with a Bioanalyzer 2100, and then quantified again using the KAPA Library Quantification kit. Each immunoSEQ 96-well plate was sequenced on its own single-read 150-cycle Illumina NextSeq 550 flow cell. From the authors' description of their analysis: Because the immunoSEQ output included only junctional sequences and no quality scores, the filtering could not be the same as the filtering used for full-length reads. To assign V/J genes and CDR3, sequences were annotated using PyIR, a Python wrapper for IgBLAST v1.9, with IMGT germline references. Reads with weak V/J assignments (E-value above 1e-6), missing CDR3, stop codons, out-of-frame junctions, or ambiguous translated residues were removed. V3J clonotypes were defined by identical inferred V gene, J gene, and CDR3 amino acid sequence. Percentage overlap between repertoires was calculated by dividing the number of shared unique clonotypes by the size of the smaller repertoire. RTK rarefaction, the Chao1 estimator, and Recon v2.1 estimates of unobserved clonotypes were used to assess repertoire richness. OLGA was used to compute generation probabilities for all TCRbeta clonotypes that the gDNA method yielded from a few donors. The table was pulled from immuneACCESS by TCRdb, which kept in-frame rearrangements only. Such tables lose some clones; where checked, under half of the loss comes from unresolved V genes, and the rest has no known cause. Clone size and V and J calls were adopted from that table, with D and trimming inferred from the DNA. This sample comprises 660,000 or so clones, 95% to 97% of them detected only once. The leading ten clones occupy less than 0.13% of the sample.

This entry comes from a study of shared clonotypes between healthy human individuals (dated by TCRdb to about 2020). For the study in its entirety: The cohort comprised a couple of women and three men aged 18 to 49 years. For each donor, three plates each were used for CD4 naive and CD4 memory, two plates were used for CD8 naive, and one plate was used for CD8 memory. To estimate repertoire size and how much clonotypes are shared between individuals, the study performed deep sequencing of blood TCR repertoires from five healthy adults. Libraries were prepared and TCR repertoires were sequenced by different laboratories using diverse techniques, in order to increase sequencing depth and limit assay-specific biases. Leukapheresis yielded between about 0.85 and 10 billion PBMCs per donor. What the study reported, not specific to this receptor: Pairwise subsampling indicated that sequencing depth was expected to affect the degree of clonotype sharing among donors. Even with the large sequencing depth, rarefaction of the sorted-subset datasets indicated that sequencing was incomplete. Clonotypes shared by all four sorted-subset donors showed higher generation probabilities than non-shared clonotypes. Across several donors, roughly 5.1% of naive CD4, 3.5% of naive CD8, around 2.5% of memory CD4, and roughly 0.41% of memory CD8 clonotypes were shared. Larger estimated clonotype richness was generally found for naive subsets than for memory subsets. Only blood was sampled, and tissue TCR repertoires likely differ from those in blood. Because the study included a small number of donors, the genetic and exposure-history diversity represented was limited.

CD8 naive samples were CD45RO-negative cells positively selected for CCR7, giving a CD45RA+CCR7+ population that excluded TemRA cells. The donors were healthy, HIV-negative adults who had no recently reported acute infections or vaccinations. Every donor was a Caucasian adult living in Nashville, Tennessee, USA. Blood was obtained by leukapheresis, after which PBMCs were separated by Ficoll-Histopaque density gradient centrifugation and cryopreserved in liquid nitrogen vapor phase. Purity and quantity of every magnetically sorted T cell population were checked by analytical flow cytometry. Each sorted fraction had its genomic DNA isolated and then quantified by UV absorbance on a Nanodrop 2000c.

The rearrangement joined TRBV7-2 to TRBJ1-1; 9 of the junction bases match TRBD1. The source of this sequence is a woman between 25 and 40 years old in good health. Sequenced material: naive CD8+ T cells sorted from blood. The meaning of the sample's cell subset or site label: CD45RA+CCR7+. At the DNA level, the sequence is TGTGCCAGCGTCGACAGGGGGGGATCGAACACTGAAGCTTTCTTT. Its coded protein is CASVDRGGSNTEAFF.